The entry below describes one T cell receptor (beta chain). What this receptor recognizes is not known. No quality values exist for individual bases; no much larger clone is one base distant. This record belongs to a study (dated by TCRdb to between 2015 and 2017). Describing the broader study: Whether tumor-infiltrating Tregs in breast cancer are recruited from blood Tregs or converted in situ from other CD4+ T cell subsets was tested.

Full-length TCR variable regions were amplified by 5' RACE PCR with constant-region reverse primers, followed by semi-nested PCR with Nested Universal Primer A. The ReliaPrep RNA Cell Miniprep System was used to extract total RNA, which was then reverse transcribed into 5'RACE-ready cDNA with the SMARTer RACE 5'/3' Kit. Full-length TCR alpha and beta libraries were barcoded with multiplex adaptors and sequenced on an Illumina MiSeq. Processing in the source paper ran as follows. For each of nine subset-tissue groups, sequencing data from the five patients were pooled, and the groups were compared by unsupervised clustering of TCR gene usage. The Morisita-Horn index, with shared sequences weighted by their contribution to each repertoire, was used to calculate repertoire similarity. TCRdb cleaned the public reads at Q25 with fastp, built clones with MiXCR and kept in-frame beta chains. All rows with the same CDR3 protein become a single entry with the most common DNA and genes. TCRdb's processing, not the authors', yielded these V and J calls. The sample data list about 54,000 distinct CDR3 sequences, and over 15% of these were observed just once. The ten largest clonotypes hold roughly 2.4% of the sample.

General findings and caveats noted by the study authors: In terms of TCR gene usage, tumor memory CD4+ T cells clustered together with blood and lymph node memory CD4+ cells, as well as with lymph node naive CD4+ cells. Rather than covering whole repertoires, validation in the larger cohort was restricted to a single TCR beta V-J rearrangement. Tumor-infiltrating Treg TCR alpha and beta sequences overlapped most with tumor naive CD4+ T cells, then with blood naive CD4+ T cells.

Trimming at the junction amounts to 5 bases on V and 7 bases on J, and the germline ends lie 11 bases apart. The CDR3 starts with the cysteine, ends with the phenylalanine, and has 12 residues. Kept here is only the CDR3 DNA, which spans 36 bases and is read in frame from base 1. The germline V gene provides CDR1 MNHNS and CDR2 SASEGT. To purify naive CD4+ T cells, the Miltenyi Naive CD4+ T Cell Isolation kit was used, and CD25 microbeads served to deplete Tregs. Tregs, naive and memory CD4+ T cells from tumor, blood and ipsilateral draining lymph nodes of a few breast cancer patients underwent full-length TCR alpha and beta sequencing. Ficoll density gradient centrifugation was used to isolate mononuclear cells from either lymph nodes or 50 ml of peripheral blood. A purity exceeding 90% was confirmed by FACS for the sorted cell populations.

Sample: naive CD4+ T cells sorted from blood. The intended sense of this specimen's cell subset or site label: naive CD4+ T cells, CD4+CD45RA+CD25-. The rearrangement joined TRBV6-1 to TRBJ1-2; TRBD1 is possibly the D segment (5 matching bases). This clonotype originated in a female donor with breast cancer. The sequence in DNA is TGTGCCAGCAGTCAGGGATTGGGTGGCTACACCTTC. It is translated as CASSQGLGGYTF.